These T cell receptor beta chains were read from a single sample in a study of T cell responses to AZD1222 COVID-19 vaccine. This table comes from immunoSEQ multiplex PCR, and its TCRdb copy is limited to in-frame clones, with some not included. The sample lists about 120,000 clones, approximately 88% occurring once. Source: peripheral blood, taken on day 0 of AZD1222 vaccination. These receptors originate from an adult in good health. Each CDR3 is given with its conserved first and last residue. Fields, in order: D gene, J gene, clone size, V gene, CDR3 protein, CDR3 DNA. D genes are given only for firm matches. Size tells how often a clone was seen (once, few, many) or the class of an expanded clone, and some rows leave it out.

NA,TRBJ1-2,NA,TRBV21-1,CASSKEDRATDLTNYGYTF,TGTGCCAGCAGCAAAGAAGATAGAGCGACAGATCTTACTAACTATGGCTACACCTTC
TRBD1,TRBJ1-2,NA,TRBV3-1/TRBV3-2,CASSQSGTGRGYTF,TGTGCCAGCAGCCAATCGGGGACAGGGCGGGGCTACACCTTC
NA,TRBJ2-1,NA,TRBV3-1/TRBV3-2,CASSLGAGSNEQFF,TGTGCCAGCAGCCTGGGGGCGGGGTCCAATGAGCAGTTCTTC
NA,TRBJ1-5,NA,TRBV9,CASSVTSDQPQHF,TGTGCCAGCAGCGTAACCAGTGATCAGCCCCAGCATTTT
NA,TRBJ1-1,NA,TRBV6-2/TRBV6-3,CASSYRPITEAFF,TGTGCCAGCAGTTATCGGCCGATCACTGAAGCTTTCTTT
NA,TRBJ1-6,once,TRBV5-1,CASTEGAVNSPLHF,TGCGCCAGCACTGAAGGGGCCGTGAATTCACCCCTCCACTTT
TRBD2,TRBJ2-1,NA,TRBV5-4,CASSSIAGGPNSPREQFF,TGTGCCAGCAGCTCAATAGCGGGGGGGCCTAACTCTCCCAGAGAGCAGTTCTTC
NA,TRBJ2-3,NA,TRBV2,CASRGQITDTQYF,TGTGCCAGCAGAGGACAGATAACAGATACGCAGTATTTT
TRBD1,TRBJ2-7,NA,TRBV5-1,CASSLRQGAPEQYF,TGCGCCAGCAGCTTGAGACAGGGGGCGCCGGAGCAGTACTTC
NA,TRBJ1-2,NA,TRBV6-5,CATRYGVGGVYGYTF,TGTGCCACCCGTTACGGCGTGGGGGGAGTCTATGGCTACACCTTC
NA,TRBJ1-1,NA,TRBV5-1,CASSLEVTLNTEAFF,TGCGCCAGCAGCTTGGAGGTCACCTTGAACACTGAAGCTTTCTTT
NA,TRBJ2-7,NA,TRBV3-1/TRBV3-2,CASSQAGYEQYF,TGTGCCAGCAGCCAAGCGGGCTACGAGCAGTACTTC
NA,TRBJ1-1,few,TRBV5-1,CASSPREGGNTEAFF,TGCGCCAGCAGCCCGCGAGAGGGAGGGAACACTGAAGCTTTCTTT
NA,TRBJ2-2,NA,TRBV9,CASSKKWGGELFF,TGTGCCAGCAGTAAGAAATGGGGCGGGGAGCTGTTTTTT
TRBD2,TRBJ2-3,NA,TRBV25-1,CASSESSGATDTQYF,TGTGCCAGCAGTGAATCGAGCGGGGCCACAGATACGCAGTATTTT
TRBD2,TRBJ2-3,NA,TRBV7-7,CASSPRLAGYTDTQYF,TGTGCTAGCAGCCCTAGACTAGCGGGGTACACAGATACGCAGTATTTT
NA,TRBJ1-2,NA,TRBV5-1,CASSLGQRGGYTF,TGCGCCAGCAGCTTGGGACAAAGAGGGGGCTACACCTTC
TRBD1,TRBJ2-2,NA,TRBV5-4,CASSTRDRGSRELFF,TGTGCCAGCAGCACTCGGGACAGGGGATCCCGGGAGCTGTTTTTT
NA,TRBJ2-5,NA,TRBV7-2,CASSPGRAWFFQETQYF,TGTGCCAGCAGCCCCGGGCGGGCATGGTTTTTCCAAGAGACCCAGTACTTC
NA,TRBJ2-2,NA,TRBV19,CASRKGLNTGELFF,TGTGCCAGTAGGAAGGGTTTGAACACCGGGGAGCTGTTTTTT
NA,TRBJ1-4,NA,TRBV9,CASSGTGKGGGDEKLFF,TGTGCCAGCAGCGGAACAGGGAAAGGGGGTGGTGATGAAAAACTGTTTTTT
NA,TRBJ2-7,NA,TRBV18,CASSLGTTVGPYEQYF,TGTGCCAGCTCACTAGGGACGACGGTGGGCCCCTACGAGCAGTACTTC
TRBD1,TRBJ1-6,NA,TRBV28,CASSLWTGPGNSPLHF,TGTGCCAGCAGTTTATGGACAGGGCCTGGAAATTCACCCCTCCACTTT
NA,TRBJ2-6,NA,TRBV5-8,CASSNDLPDSDSGANVLTF,TGTGCCAGCAGCAACGACCTCCCCGACAGCGACTCTGGGGCCAACGTCCTGACTTTC
NA,TRBJ2-6,NA,TRBV19,CASSILGYTGANVLTF,TGTGCCAGTAGTATCTTGGGGTATACTGGGGCCAACGTCCTGACTTTC
TRBD1,TRBJ2-1,NA,TRBV7-6,CASSLGSGTANEQFF,TGTGCCAGCAGCTTAGGATCCGGGACAGCGAATGAGCAGTTCTTC
NA,TRBJ1-2,NA,TRBV5-6,CASTLGGWNYGYTF,TGTGCCAGCACCCTTGGGGGGTGGAACTATGGCTACACCTTC
NA,TRBJ1-5,NA,TRBV19,CASSIAQTGPQHF,TGTGCCAGTAGTATTGCCCAAACGGGGCCCCAGCATTTT
NA,TRBJ2-3,NA,TRBV18,CASLEGHGTDTQYF,TGTGCCAGCCTTGAGGGTCACGGAACAGATACGCAGTATTTT
NA,TRBJ1-1,NA,TRBV18,CASSPPGVTSYTEAFF,TGTGCCAGCTCACCACCGGGGGTCACGTCATACACTGAAGCTTTCTTT
TRBD1,TRBJ2-2,once,TRBV11-1,CASSRSGTGGTGELFF,TGTGCCAGCAGCCGAAGTGGGACAGGGGGAACCGGGGAGCTGTTTTTT
NA,TRBJ2-7,NA,TRBV27,CASSMRGSYEQYF,TGTGCCAGCTCAATGAGGGGATCCTACGAGCAGTACTTC
TRBD1,TRBJ1-2,NA,TRBV13,CASNPRQGHYGYTF,TGTGCCAGCAACCCCCGACAGGGCCACTATGGCTACACCTTC
NA,TRBJ2-3,few,TRBV5-1,CASSLTNPSTDTQYF,TGCGCCAGCAGCTTGACCAACCCTAGCACAGATACGCAGTATTTT
TRBD1,TRBJ1-1,NA,TRBV10-3,CAISENRGRESEAFF,TGTGCCATCAGCGAAAACAGGGGAAGAGAATCTGAAGCTTTCTTT
NA,TRBJ1-6,once,TRBV6-6,CASSHRDGASSYNSPLHF,TGTGCCAGCAGTCACCGGGACGGGGCAAGCTCCTATAATTCACCCCTCCACTTT
TRBD1,TRBJ1-5,NA,TRBV28,CASTRTGEVNQPQHF,TGTGCCAGCACACGGACAGGGGAGGTCAATCAGCCCCAGCATTTT
NA,TRBJ2-7,NA,TRBV27,CASKHGTVQYF,TGTGCCAGCAAACATGGGACGGTGCAGTACTTC
TRBD2,TRBJ2-1,NA,TRBV6-5,CASTPPGGSYNEQFF,TGTGCCAGCACCCCTCCGGGGGGCTCCTACAATGAGCAGTTCTTC
TRBD1,TRBJ1-5,medium-sized,TRBV19,CASSTKDRFNQPQHF,TGTGCCAGTAGTACAAAGGACAGGTTCAATCAGCCCCAGCATTTT
NA,TRBJ2-6,NA,TRBV15,CATSRDQGSGANVLTF,TGTGCCACCAGCAGAGATCAGGGCTCAGGGGCCAACGTCCTGACTTTC
TRBD2,TRBJ2-5,NA,TRBV5-1,CASSPLTGGVQETQYF,TGCGCCAGCAGCCCACTGACGGGGGGGGTCCAAGAGACCCAGTACTTC
TRBD1,TRBJ2-5,NA,TRBV7-2,CASSLGIGTEETQYF,TGTGCCAGCAGCTTAGGGATAGGGACAGAAGAGACCCAGTACTTC
NA,TRBJ1-4,NA,TRBV7-8,CASSLTVINEKLFF,TGTGCCAGCAGCCTGACAGTAATTAATGAAAAACTGTTTTTT
NA,TRBJ2-2,NA,TRBV24-1,CATSDFQGIGELFF,TGTGCCACCAGTGATTTCCAGGGGATCGGGGAGCTGTTTTTT
NA,TRBJ1-2,NA,TRBV10-1,CASSEEGLSYGYTF,TGCGCCAGCAGTGAGGAAGGTCTAAGCTATGGCTACACCTTC
TRBD1,TRBJ1-5,NA,TRBV28,CASSLTGPQPQHF,TGTGCCAGCAGTTTGACAGGGCCTCAGCCCCAGCATTTT
NA,TRBJ1-1,NA,TRBV10-3,CAISAKGGNTEAFF,TGTGCCATCAGTGCCAAGGGGGGAAACACTGAAGCTTTCTTT
NA,TRBJ1-5,NA,TRBV5-7,CASSPGRQAHSNQPQHF,TGTGCCAGCAGCCCCGGACGGCAGGCTCATAGCAATCAGCCCCAGCATTTT
TRBD1,TRBJ1-2,NA,TRBV10-2,CASWTGGPNYGYTF,TGCGCCAGTTGGACAGGGGGCCCTAACTATGGCTACACCTTC
TRBD1,TRBJ1-2,NA,TRBV2,CASKDRGFGYRYTF,TGTGCCAGCAAGGACAGGGGATTCGGCTATCGCTACACCTTC
TRBD1,TRBJ1-2,NA,TRBV29-1,CSVGTGINYGYTF,TGCAGCGTCGGGACAGGGATTAACTATGGCTACACCTTC
TRBD1,TRBJ1-2,once,TRBV13,CASSAGDRDWSDYGYTF,TGTGCCAGCAGCGCCGGGGACAGGGATTGGAGCGACTATGGCTACACCTTC
TRBD2,TRBJ2-1,few,TRBV4-2,CASSQRTSGAYNEQFF,TGTGCCAGCAGCCAACGAACTAGCGGGGCCTACAATGAGCAGTTCTTC
TRBD1,TRBJ1-2,NA,TRBV29-1,CSVEDQARGYGYTF,TGCAGCGTTGAAGATCAAGCCAGGGGGTATGGCTACACCTTC
NA,TRBJ2-5,NA,TRBV7-2,CASSFDLAFETQYF,TGTGCCAGCAGCTTCGACCTAGCATTTGAGACCCAGTACTTC
NA,TRBJ2-7,few,TRBV19,CARGSRGYEQYF,TGTGCCAGAGGCTCGCGGGGATACGAGCAGTACTTC
NA,TRBJ2-7,NA,TRBV19,CASSIGTMSYEQYF,TGTGCCAGTAGTATCGGGACAATGTCCTACGAGCAGTACTTC
NA,TRBJ2-4,NA,TRBV25-1,CASSPGGLEAKNIQYF,TGTGCCAGCAGCCCCGGAGGCCTTGAAGCCAAAAACATTCAGTACTTC
NA,TRBJ2-3,NA,TRBV7-9,CASSPSRLRTDTQYF,TGTGCCAGCAGCCCGTCCCGGCTGCGCACAGATACGCAGTATTTT